Listed here are 24 T cell receptor beta chains from one sample, sequenced in a study of tumor-infiltrating lymphocytes in primary liver carcinoma. The researchers produced TCR beta cDNA from 450 to 600 ng total RNA with a constant-region primer. Libraries for TCR beta were built through three nested multiplex PCR rounds, which together made up a slightly modified ARM-PCR procedure. Amplification in the first two PCR rounds was performed using TRBV1-TRBV30 forward primers and a C-beta reverse primer for around 9 cycles each. Using its own MiXCR run on the multiplex PCR reads, TCRdb lists one record per CDR3 protein. The table includes roughly 25,000 distinct CDR3 sequences, over 60% detected once. Taking 20-30 mg of unsorted bulk tissue, the authors co-extracted RNA and DNA. What was sequenced was liver tumor tissue from sampling region 3. Subset noted: tumor region T3, left-lateral pole. Receptor source: a man in his forties with primary liver carcinoma and hepatitis B virus infection.

In this sample, this clonotype turned up once. The chain combines TRBV12-3 or TRBV12-4 with TRBJ2-6; unclear D gene. Between the trimmed V and J ends, which lost 7 bases and 9 bases, there was a span of 28 bases. The CDR3 is made up of 18 amino acids. CDR3 in amino acids: CASTFINGFFSGVNVLTF. DNA of the CDR3: TGTGCCAGCACCTTTATTAACGGATTCTTCTCTGGAGTCAACGTCCTGACTTTC.

The chain uses TRBV4-2 and TRBJ2-7, with TRBD2 matching over 16 bases. Looked up from germline, CDR1 is LGHNA and CDR2 is YNFKEQ. The CDR3 loop spans 18 amino acids. CDR3 sequence reads: CVSSGKPGLAGGPHEQYF. The DNA of the CDR3 is TGTGTCAGTAGTGGAAAACCGGGACTAGCGGGGGGGCCACACGAGCAGTACTTC.

V usage is TRBV12-3 or TRBV12-4 and J usage is TRBJ2-7; D could derive from TRBD1 or TRBD2 (5 bases each). V lost 1 base and J 5 bases, leaving 27 bases between the germline ends. The CDR3 extends over 19 amino acids. CDR3 sequence (DNA): TGTGCCAGCAGTTTAGGCCGAGGGTTTGCGCAGGGAATTGATCACGAGCAGTACTTC. It translates to CASSLGRGFAQGIDHEQYF.

A note on this clonotype: A much larger clone lies one base from this, so it may be a read error. This chain uses TRBV2 with TRBJ2-7; D is unresolved. CDR1 is SNHLY and CDR2 is FYNNEI in the germline V gene. The CDR3 totals 12 residues. The CDR3 is CVSLSDNYEQYF. In DNA form, the CDR3 reads TGTGTCAGTTTGTCCGACAACTACGAGCAGTACTTC. Variable domain in full (rest from reference TRBV2 and TRBJ2-7): EPEVTQTPSHQVTQMGQEVILRCVPISNHLYFYWYRQILGQKVEFLVSFYNNEISEKSEIFDDQFSVERPDGSNFTLKIRSTKLEDSAMYFCVSLSDNYEQYFGPGTRLTVT.

The genes are TRBV11-2 and TRBJ2-3; D unresolved. There are 12 residues in the CDR3. Germline V gives CDR1 SGHAT, CDR2 FQNNGV. Trimming took off 5 bases at V and 5 bases at J, with 8 bases between the two ends. The DNA for the CDR3 is TGTGCCAGCAGCGTCGGCAGAGATACGCAGTATTTT. This encodes CASSVGRDTQYF.

In the case of this clonotype: The junction departs from the called germline gene at one end, perhaps through a read error. The chain links TRBV6-4 to TRBJ2-1; 12 bases map to TRBD2. The germline V gene encodes CDR1 MRHNA and CDR2 SNTAGT. The CDR3 spans 13 residues. The CDR3 protein is CASGGLAGSERFF. The CDR3 DNA follows: TGTGCCAGCGGCGGACTAGCGGGAAGTGAGCGGTTCTTC.

In the case of this clonotype: The conserved phenylalanine or tryptophan is not found at the CDR3 terminus, so this likely reflects a read error. The chain recombines TRBV13 with TRBJ1-6; D gene ambiguous. The CDR3 spans 13 residues. Germline loops: CDR1 PRHDT, CDR2 FYEKMQ (reference sequence). The CDR3, as DNA: TGTGTCAGCAGCTTTTATCAGGTCCCACCCCTCCACTCT. Protein product: CVSSFYQVPPLHS.

Comments on this clonotype: One end of the junction varies from germline; a read error may be responsible. The rearrangement joins TRBV4-1 to TRBJ2-2, with 15 bases identical to TRBD2. This CDR3 region has 20 residues. From germline, CDR1 is MGHRA and CDR2 YSYEKL. The CDR3, as DNA: TGCGCCAGCACCCCAAGAGGACTAGCGGGAGGGGGGGGGGAACACCGGGGAGCTGTTTTT. Its translation: CASTPRGLAGGGGEHRGAVF.

Regarding this clonotype: No conserved phenylalanine or tryptophan is present at the end of the CDR3, so a read error is the likely explanation. This rearrangement joins TRBV28 to TRBJ1-4, with D possibly being TRBD1 (6 bases). Germline CDR1 MDHEN, CDR2 SYDVKM. The CDR3 totals 16 residues. V was shortened by 3 bases and J by 0 bases, with 11 bases between the two germline ends. CDR3 loop: CASSLDSTATNEKLFS. CDR3 sequence (DNA): TGTGCCAGCAGTTTGGACAGTACCGCAACTAATGAAAAACTGTTTTCT.

In regard to this clonotype: At one of its ends the junction is not consistent with the germline gene, which may arise from a read error. CDR3 sequence (DNA): TGTACCAGCAGCTTAGACGGGTTCGATAATGAAATACTGTTTTTT. This encodes CTSSLDGFDNEILFF. J is TRBJ1-4 and V is TRBV11-2; D is uncertain. The germline CDR1 and CDR2 sequences are SGHAT and FQNNGV. The CDR3 is 15 residues long.

In this sample, this clonotype turned up a few times. A read error may produce the germline difference seen at one junction end. CDR3: CALSVALAKNTQYF. The CDR3 DNA reads as TGTGCCTTGAGTGTTGCCCTAGCCAAAAACACTCAGTACTTC. This sequence joins TRBV30 and TRBJ2-4, with D maybe TRBD2 (5 bases). CDR3 size: 14 residues. Germline loops: CDR1 GTSNPN, CDR2 SVGIG (reference sequence).

Of note for this clonotype: The junction differs from germline at one of its ends, possibly a read error. The genes are TRBV11-2 and TRBJ2-3; the D gene is possibly TRBD1 (5 bases). Per the germline V gene, CDR1 is SGHAT and CDR2 is FQNNGV. The CDR3 contains 13 residues. CDR3 sequence: CASTYRTADTQYF. The CDR3, as DNA: TGTGCCAGCACCTACAGGACGGCAGACACGCAGTATTTT.

The V gene is TRBV29-1, the J gene TRBJ2-2; D may be TRBD2 (5 bases). With 5 bases removed from V and 2 bases from J, the gap between germline ends came to 15 bases. The CDR3 contains 15 residues. CDR1 and CDR2 (germline): SQVTM, ANQGSEA. CDR3 sequence: CSVSSGSCNTGELFF. The CDR3 nucleotides read TGCAGCGTTTCCAGCGGCAGCTGTAACACCGGGGAGCTGTTTTTT.

As for this clonotype: At one end the junction does not follow the germline gene, possibly because of a read error. The J gene is TRBJ2-2, the V gene TRBV12-3 or TRBV12-4, with 10 bases aligning to TRBD2. This CDR3 region has 16 residues. The CDR3 DNA reads TGTGTCAGCAGTTTACTGCTAGCGGGAGTTTTCGGGGAGCTGTTTTTT. Its translation: CVSSLLLAGVFGELFF.

V is TRBV12-3 or TRBV12-4 and J is TRBJ1-5; D remains unclear. Trimming cost V 6 bases and J 4 bases, with 16 bases left between them. The CDR3 loop spans 15 amino acids. CDR3 sequence (DNA): TGTGCCAGCAGCTTAACGGGCAGTTGGAATCAGCCCCAGCATTTT. Its translation is CASSLTGSWNQPQHF.

This chain uses TRBV7-9 with TRBJ1-4; D is unresolved. The CDR3 has 14 residues. CDR1 and CDR2 (germline): SEHNR, FQNEAQ (reference sequence). The CDR3 DNA follows: TGTGACAGTAGCTTCTTCGGGGTAGGAGAAAAACTGTTTTTT. Translation: CDSSFFGVGEKLFF.

In its sample, this clonotype is medium-sized (0.01 to 0.1%). CDR3 loop: CASSLGGDRPYEQYF. The CDR3 bases are TGTGCCAGCAGCTTGGGGGGGGACAGACCCTACGAGCAGTACTTC. The chain recombines TRBV11-2 with TRBJ2-7, with D perhaps assigned TRBD1 or TRBD2 (7 bases each). Germline V gives CDR1 SGHAT, CDR2 FQNNGV. Trimming left V 3 bases short and J 2 bases short, with 14 bases between. The CDR3 runs to 15 residues.

This rearrangement joins TRBV7-9 to TRBJ2-1; D might be TRBD1 or TRBD2, each matching 6 bases. Germline V CDR1 and CDR2: SEHNR, FQNEAQ (reference sequence). Trimming shortened V by 2 bases and J by 7 bases, and 21 bases separated the two germline ends. The CDR3 runs 17 residues. The CDR3 here is CASSLPYRGPKINEQFF. CDR3 nucleotides: TGTGCCAGCAGCTTACCTTATCGGGGGCCTAAAATAAATGAGCAGTTCTTC.

Comments on this clonotype: Relative to the germline gene, one junction end is altered; a read error may explain this. This chain joins TRBV5-5 and TRBJ1-1, with TRBD1 matching over 7 bases. CDR3 length: 13 residues. Germline V gene lookup returns CDR1 SGHKS and CDR2 YYEKEE (reference sequence). CDR3 nucleotide sequence: TGTGCCAGCAGCTTAGACAGGGACACTGAAGCATTCTTT. This codes for CASSLDRDTEAFF.

The chain has TRBV10-3 and TRBJ1-2; the D is unclear. Germline V gives CDR1 ENHRY, CDR2 SYGVKD. Trimming took 10 bases from V and 2 from J, leaving 14 bases between them. This CDR3 region has 13 residues. CDR3 protein: CATEWSGNYGYTF. The CDR3, as DNA: TGTGCCACCGAGTGGAGTGGAAACTATGGCTACACCTTC.

This chain uses TRBV29-1 with TRBJ2-5, with D perhaps TRBD1 (6 bases). CDR3 length: 13 amino acids. The germline gives CDR1 SQVTM, CDR2 ANQGSEA. The CDR3 protein is CNELTQGMETQYF. CDR3 in DNA: TGCAATGAACTCACCCAGGGGATGGAGACCCAGTACTTC.

This clonotype appeared many times. The chain combines TRBV28 with TRBJ2-2; 11 nucleotides agree with TRBD2. The CDR3 sequence is 16 residues long. From germline, CDR1 is MDHEN and CDR2 SYDVKM. V gave up 8 bases and J gave up 6 bases; unmatched junction bases: 11. CDR3 region: CASHLTRTSGPGELFF. In nucleotides, the CDR3 is TGTGCCAGCCACTTAACCCGGACTAGCGGGCCCGGGGAGCTGTTTTTT.

This clonotype was seen a handful of times. The chain carries TRBV18 and TRBJ2-1; D may correspond to TRBD1 or TRBD2 (5 bases each). CDR3 size: 17 residues. Trimming left V 3 bases short and J 6 bases short, with 21 bases between. Germline V gene lookup returns CDR1 KGHSH and CDR2 LQKENI. DNA of the CDR3: TGTGCCAGCTCACCGTCGGGCTCTAGTGTGAGGGGCAATGAGCAGTTCTTC. Residues: CASSPSGSSVRGNEQFF.

As regards this clonotype: The CDR3 does not end in the conserved phenylalanine or tryptophan, so this is likely a read error. In nucleotides, the CDR3 is TGCAGCGTTGCTATTAGCGGGACCGAAGCCGAGCAGTACTCC. Protein sequence: CSVAISGTEAEQYS. This chain links TRBV29-1 with TRBJ2-7, with TRBD2 identical over 8 bases. The CDR3 length is 14 residues. Looked up from germline, CDR1 is SQVTM and CDR2 is ANQGSEA. Unmatched junction bases numbered 11, after V lost 4 bases and J lost 6 bases.